This entry lists 20 T cell receptor beta chains sequenced from one sample in a study of blood T cell repertoires in COVID-19. Method: immunoSEQ multiplex PCR; TCRdb's copy keeps in-frame clones and lacks some. The sample shows around 41,000 clones, around four fifths of them seen only once. The sample consisted of peripheral blood. The receptors derive from a woman over 75 with active or convalescent COVID-19.

Points on this clone: The germline gene is not matched at one end of the junction; a read error may be the cause. The rearrangement uses TRBV18 and TRBJ2-7, with D perhaps being TRBD1 or TRBD2 (7 bases each). The CDR3 consists of 12 residues. Germline V CDR1 and CDR2: KGHSH, LQKENI. CDR3 residues: CASSPGGTGLGF. The CDR3, as DNA: TGTGCCAGCTCGCCAGGGGGAACAGGACTAGGATTC.

This chain links TRBV30 with TRBJ2-1, with D maybe TRBD2 (5 bases). The V end lost 5 bases, the J end lost 3 bases, and 17 bases lay between the germline ends. Per the germline V gene, CDR1 is GTSNPN and CDR2 is SVGIG (reference sequence). The CDR3 length is 15 residues. The CDR3 reads CAWSSKGGLYNEQFF. The CDR3 DNA reads TGTGCCTGGTCCTCAAAGGGCGGGCTCTACAATGAGCAGTTCTTC.

V is TRBV7-9 and J is TRBJ2-1; D perhaps matches TRBD1 (6 bases). There are 16 residues in the CDR3. CDR1 is SEHNR and CDR2 is FQNEAQ in the germline V gene (reference sequence). The V end lost 5 bases, the J end lost 7 bases, and 21 bases lay between the germline ends. The DNA for the CDR3 is TGTGCCAGCAGCACCCCGGTGGGCAGGGGATGGAATGAGCAGTTCTTC. Translated, it gives CASSTPVGRGWNEQFF.

V and J are TRBV2 and TRBJ2-5, with TRBD1 identical over 7 bases. Germline V gene lookup returns CDR1 SNHLY and CDR2 FYNNEI. J gave up 6 bases and V 7 bases, and 5 bases lay outside the gene matches. The CDR3 totals 12 residues. The CDR3 nucleotides are TGTGCCAGCATTAGACAGGGACAGACCCAGTACTTC. This sequence encodes CASIRQGQTQYF.

V usage is TRBV4-1 and J usage is TRBJ2-5; 7 nucleotides match TRBD1. The V gene's germline CDR1 is MGHRA and CDR2 YSYEKL. This CDR3 contains 15 residues. After removal of 0 bases from V and 10 bases from J, the junction contained 11 bases not matched to a gene. The CDR3 region is CASSQDWQGVVVQYF. CDR3 DNA sequence: TGCGCCAGCAGCCAAGATTGGCAGGGGGTTGTGGTCCAGTACTTC.

The chain has TRBV7-9 and TRBJ2-6; weak D call: TRBD2 (5 bases). Germline assignment: CDR1 SEHNR and CDR2 FQNEAQ (reference sequence). The CDR3 sequence is 17 residues long. The V end was cut by 2 bases, the J end by 0 bases, with 11 bases between. The CDR3 nucleotides read TGTGCCAGCAGCTTATACACGGGGAGCTCTGGGGCCAACGTCCTGACTTTC. This encodes CASSLYTGSSGANVLTF.

J is TRBJ2-7 and V is TRBV5-4; D is possibly TRBD1 (6 bases). Germline loops: CDR1 SGHNT, CDR2 YYREEE (reference sequence). This CDR3 is 14 amino acids long. The V end was cut by 1 base, the J end by 2 bases, with 10 bases between. CDR3: CASSLTGNTYEQYF. The CDR3 nucleotides read TGTGCCAGCAGCTTGACAGGGAATACCTACGAGCAGTACTTC.

The J gene is TRBJ2-1, the V gene TRBV6-5; TRBD2 aligns across 9 bases. Germline trimming cut 5 bases from V and 5 bases from J; bases unmatched to any gene: 7. The CDR3 contains 15 residues. CDR1 is MNHEY and CDR2 is SVGAGI in the germline V gene. DNA of the CDR3: TGTGCCAGCAGTCCACTAGCGGGTCGGGACAATGAGCAGTTCTTC. Its translation: CASSPLAGRDNEQFF.

This clone appeared a single time. The rearrangement links TRBV5-4 to TRBJ2-5, with D hard to call. Between the trimmed V and J ends, which lost 5 bases and 4 bases, there was a span of 24 bases. Germline lookup yields CDR1 SGHNT and CDR2 YYREEE (reference sequence). The CDR3 runs 17 residues. The CDR3 region is CASSKQAISTSIETQYF. In nucleotides, the CDR3 is TGTGCCAGCAGTAAGCAGGCCATTTCCACTTCGATAGAGACCCAGTACTTC.

This rearrangement joins TRBV18 to TRBJ2-7; 8 bases are shared with TRBD1. Germline loops: CDR1 KGHSH, CDR2 LQKENI. Trimming at V came to 2 bases and at J to 3 bases, leaving 6 bases not matched to a gene. The CDR3 is 15 residues long. As DNA, the CDR3 is TGTGCCAGCTCACCAAGTAGGACAGGGAGCTACGAGCAGTACTTC. This gives the protein CASSPSRTGSYEQYF.

This clone is labeled as large. The CDR3 reads CASSSGTGNGNTIYF. The CDR3 bases are TGTGCCAGCAGCTCCGGGACAGGGAATGGAAACACCATATATTTT. The chain employs TRBV11-3 and TRBJ1-3; 9 bases are shared with TRBD1. V lost 4 bases, J lost 3 bases, and 4 bases stayed unmatched. Per the germline V gene, CDR1 is SGHNT and CDR2 is YENEEA. The CDR3 totals 15 residues.

This clone came up a few times. This chain links TRBV27 with TRBJ2-1, with 7 bases matching TRBD2. J was trimmed by 8 bases and V by 4 bases; bases with no gene match: 8. CDR1 is MNHEY and CDR2 is SMNVEV in the germline V gene (reference sequence). CDR3 size: 14 residues. The CDR3: CASSWRGGIDEQFF. CDR3 nucleotide sequence: TGTGCCAGCAGTTGGCGGGGAGGGATCGATGAGCAGTTCTTC.

This clone showed up just a few times. The CDR3 region has the DNA TGTGCCAGCAGGTCCGACAGCCCCTACGCCGAAGCTTTCTTT. Residues: CASRSDSPYAEAFF. The V and J genes are TRBV9 and TRBJ1-1, with a tentative D call TRBD1 (5 bases). The CDR3 is 14 residues long. V gave up 5 bases and J gave up 8 bases, with 19 bases separating them. Germline V gene sequence: CDR1 SGDLS, CDR2 YYNGEE. The full variable domain, in which reference TRBV9 and TRBJ1-1 provide the parts outside the CDR3, is DSGVTQTPKHLITATGQRVTLRCSPRSGDLSVYWYQQSLDQGLQFLIQYYNGEERAKGNILERFSAQQFPDLHSELNLSSLELGDSALYFCASRSDSPYAEAFFGQGTRLTVV.

The V gene is TRBV28, the J gene TRBJ2-7, with a tentative D call TRBD1 (6 bases). Per the germline V gene, CDR1 is MDHEN and CDR2 is SYDVKM. Trimming took off 5 bases at V and 4 bases at J, with 12 bases between the two ends. The length of the CDR3 is 13 residues. The CDR3 sequence: CASSGQIPYEQYF. CDR3 in DNA: TGTGCCAGCAGTGGACAGATTCCATACGAGCAGTACTTC. The full variable domain, in which reference TRBV28 and TRBJ2-7 provide the parts outside the CDR3, is DVKVTQSSRYLVKRTGEKVFLECVQDMDHENMFWYRQDPGLGLRLIYFSYDVKMKEKGDIPEGYSVSREKKERFSLILESASTNQTSMYLCASSGQIPYEQYFGPGTRLTVT.

The chain combines TRBV19 with TRBJ1-1; 7 bases align to TRBD1. The CDR3 has 13 residues. In germline, CDR1 is LNHDA, CDR2 SQIVND (reference sequence). The V gene end was trimmed by 5 bases and the J gene end by 1 base; junction bases not matched to a gene: 1. This chain's CDR3 is CASSRDRNTEAFF. The CDR3 nucleotides read TGTGCCAGTAGTCGGGACAGGAACACTGAAGCTTTCTTT.

The gene calls are TRBV15 and TRBJ1-1; D not certain. Germline loops: CDR1 LNHNV, CDR2 YYDKDF (reference sequence). This CDR3 contains 13 residues. Trimming took 1 base from V and 1 from J, leaving 4 bases between them. The CDR3 sequence is CATSRGQNTEAFF. The CDR3 coding sequence is TGTGCCACCAGCAGAGGGCAGAACACTGAAGCTTTCTTT.

The V gene is TRBV11-2, the J gene TRBJ2-1, with 9 bases identical to TRBD2. Germline CDR1 SGHAT, CDR2 FQNNGV. This CDR3 is 15 amino acids long. V lost 2 bases to trimming and J lost 9 bases; unmatched junction nucleotides: 8. The CDR3 nucleotides are TGTGCCAGCAGCTTACTTGGTCTAGCGGGAACTGAGCAGTTCTTC. Translated, it gives CASSLLGLAGTEQFF.

The J gene is TRBJ1-5, the V gene TRBV5-5; 8 bases line up with TRBD1. The V segment lost 3 bases and the J segment 5 bases; nucleotides outside the gene matches: 4. In germline, CDR1 is SGHKS, CDR2 YYEKEE (reference sequence). The CDR3 has 14 residues. CDR3 nucleotides: TGTGCCAGCAGCTGGACAGGGAGGGATCAGCCCCAGCATTTT. Translating gives CASSWTGRDQPQHF.

The chain employs TRBV28 and TRBJ1-2; TRBD1 matches 8 bases. The V gene's germline CDR1 is MDHEN and CDR2 SYDVKM. Trimming cost V 3 bases and J 9 bases; bases outside gene matches: 9. The CDR3 covers 14 residues. The chain's CDR3 is CASSLEGRGRSYTF. CDR3 bases: TGTGCCAGCAGTTTGGAGGGCAGGGGGCGTAGCTACACCTTC.

The rearrangement joins TRBV28 to TRBJ1-2; D is possibly TRBD1 (6 bases). Germline assignment: CDR1 MDHEN and CDR2 SYDVKM. This CDR3 region has 14 residues. V shed 4 bases and J shed 2 bases, with 11 bases lying between them. This CDR3 reads CASSYLTGNYGYTF. CDR3 bases: TGTGCCAGCAGTTATTTGACAGGAAACTATGGCTACACCTTC.